One sample yielded the 31 T cell receptor beta chains listed below, sequenced in a study of T cells in Graves' hyperthyroidism and ophthalmopathy. There were TCR beta CDR3 regions amplified from RNA transcripts. An initial round of RT-PCR targeting the TCR CDR3 relied on the HTBI primer set. TCRdb passed the multiplex PCR reads through MiXCR, listing each CDR3 protein once. The table shows hundreds of thousands of distinct CDR3 sequences, with about two fifths occurring only once. Sequencing was performed on blood. These receptors all come from a man aged 18 to 29 with Graves' hyperthyroidism.

V gene TRBV20-1 combines with J gene TRBJ2-5; perhaps TRBD2 as D (5 bases). V gave up 0 bases and J gave up 3 bases, with 8 bases separating them. The CDR3 loop spans 13 amino acids. Germline CDR1 DFQATT, CDR2 SNEGSKA (reference sequence). Here the CDR3 DNA reads TGCAGTGCTAGAGATCGGGGAGAAGAGACCCAGTACTTC. It is translated as CSARDRGEETQYF.

The chain joins TRBV15 to TRBJ2-2; D ambiguous. Germline CDR1 and CDR2: LNHNV and YYDKDF (reference sequence). Trimming left V 1 base short and J 12 bases short, with 9 bases between. CDR3 length: 12 amino acids. CDR3 in amino acids: CATSRATDQLFF. The CDR3, as DNA: TGTGCCACCAGCAGAGCAACGGATCAGCTGTTTTTT.

The chain uses TRBV2 and TRBJ2-7; TRBD2 matches 7 bases. Germline V gene data show CDR1 as SNHLY and CDR2 as FYNNEI. The CDR3 has 14 residues. Germline trimming cut 8 bases from V and 5 bases from J; bases unmatched to any gene: 12. CDR3 sequence reads: CASGPEGLRHEQYF. Written as DNA, the CDR3 is TGTGCCAGCGGCCCGGAGGGACTAAGGCACGAGCAGTACTTC.

The V gene is TRBV2, the J gene TRBJ1-5; D not resolved. Germline CDR1 reads SNHLY; CDR2 reads FYNNEI. Trimming stripped 6 bases from V and 11 bases from J, with 17 bases between. The CDR3 is made up of 13 amino acids. The CDR3: CASSTRTSGAQHF. The CDR3 DNA reads TGTGCCAGCAGCACCCGGACTAGCGGAGCCCAGCATTTT.

CDR3 protein: CASSLDDLSPMNTEAFF. For the CDR3, the DNA is TGTGCCAGCAGCTTGGATGACTTGAGTCCGATGAACACTGAAGCTTTCTTT. J is TRBJ1-1 and V is TRBV7-8; D is ambiguous. The CDR3 sequence is 17 residues long. Germline CDR1 SGHVS, CDR2 FQNEAQ. V gave up 3 bases and J gave up 0 bases, with 17 bases separating them.

To note about this clonotype: A read error is possible here, since a much larger clone lies one base away. The genes are TRBV29-1 and TRBJ2-7; a possible D gene is TRBD2 (5 bases). CDR3 length: 13 residues. Germline loops: CDR1 SQVTM, CDR2 ANQGSEA. The CDR3 sequence: CGVEEEDTDEQYF. CDR3 DNA sequence: TGCGGCGTAGAGGAGGAAGATACCGACGAGCAGTACTTC.

This clonotype came up many times. The chain carries TRBV15 and TRBJ1-5, with a possible D match to TRBD1 (6 bases). The CDR3 sequence is 15 residues long. V was shortened by 2 bases and J by 4 bases, with 12 bases between the two germline ends. Germline V gene sequence: CDR1 LNHNV, CDR2 YYDKDF (reference sequence). CDR3 protein: CATSRSQGGNQPQHF. DNA for the CDR3: TGTGCCACCAGCAGATCCCAAGGGGGGAATCAGCCCCAGCATTTT.

Points on this clonotype: This sequence may be a read error, since a much larger clone differs from it by one base. The CDR3 does not close with the conserved phenylalanine or tryptophan, likely indicating a read error. The chain combines TRBV7-9 with TRBJ2-7, with D tentatively TRBD1 (5 bases). V lost 5 bases and J 2 bases, leaving 13 bases between the germline ends. CDR1 SEHNR and CDR2 FQNEAQ come from the germline V gene (reference sequence). This CDR3 comprises 14 residues. For the CDR3, the DNA is TGTGCCAGCAGCACCCCGGACACCACCTACGAGCAGTACTCC. Protein: CASSTPDTTYEQYS.

Remarks on this clonotype: The DNA is omitted, as the CDR3 cannot be located on it reliably, and the CDR3 follows TCRdb's listing. This chain joins TRBV7-9 and TRBJ1-1. Germline V gives CDR1 SEHNR, CDR2 FQNEAQ (reference sequence). The CDR3 totals 18 residues, both ends included. The chain's CDR3 is CASSIYLCSVAGSTEAFF.

The CDR3 sequence: CASSIPASFNYGYTF. CDR3 nucleotide sequence: TGTGCCAGTAGTATCCCCGCATCTTTTAACTATGGCTACACCTTC. The chain employs TRBV19 and TRBJ1-2; no reliable D call. Germline CDR1 is LNHDA and CDR2 is SQIVND (reference sequence). The CDR3 is 15 residues long. Trimming took 3 bases from V and 1 from J, leaving 12 bases between them.

Comments on this clonotype: A much larger clone sits a single nucleotide away, making a read error possible. V is TRBV7-9 and J is TRBJ1-1; TRBD1 aligns across 8 bases. The germline V gene encodes CDR1 SEHNR and CDR2 FQNEAQ (reference sequence). The CDR3 has 14 residues. The CDR3 bases are TGTGCCAGAAGCTTATGGGACAGGCCCACTGAAGCTTTCTTT. Amino acids: CARSLWDRPTEAFF.

This clonotype has only one observation. It may be a read error: a sequence one base away is much more abundant. The CDR3 region has the DNA TGTGCCAGCAGCCTAGGGGGATGGGACGAGCGGTACTTC. Amino acids: CASSLGGWDERYF. V is TRBV7-9 and J is TRBJ2-7, with D possibly matching TRBD1 (6 bases). The CDR3 runs 13 residues. Germline CDR1 and CDR2: SEHNR and FQNEAQ (reference sequence). Together with reference TRBV7-9 and TRBJ2-7, the CDR3 gives the full variable domain: DTGVSQNPRHKITKRGQNVTFRCDPISEHNRLYWYRQTLGQGPEFLTYFQNEAQLEKSRLLSDRFSAERPKGSFSTLEIQRTEQGDSAMYLCASSLGGWDERYFGPGTRLTVT.

In its sample, this clonotype was seen once. Here the CDR3 DNA reads TGTGCTAGTGGTTTTTGGGTCGTGGGCGGACGAAACTATGGCTACACCTTC. Protein: CASGFWVVGGRNYGYTF. J is TRBJ1-2 and V is TRBV12-5, with D hard to call. This CDR3 has 17 residues. Trimming left V 3 bases short and J 2 bases short, with 19 bases between. The germline V gene encodes CDR1 LGHNT and CDR2 FRNRAP.

The V call is TRBV7-2, the J call TRBJ2-7; D may be TRBD1 (5 bases). Trimming removed 5 bases from V and 2 bases from J, with 10 bases in between. CDR1 and CDR2 (germline): SGHTA, FQGNSA. The CDR3 length is 13 residues. CDR3 sequence (DNA): TGTGCCAGCAGCGTAGGACACCCCTACGAGCAGTACTTC. This gives the protein CASSVGHPYEQYF.

This sequence joins TRBV10-3 and TRBJ2-3, with no clear D. The V gene's germline CDR1 is ENHRY and CDR2 SYGVKD. This CDR3 has 12 residues. V lost 4 bases and J lost 2, with 4 bases in between. The CDR3 loop is CAISVATDTQYF. DNA for the CDR3: TGTGCCATCAGTGTGGCCACAGATACGCAGTATTTT.

This chain connects TRBV6-6 to TRBJ2-7, with 9 bases fitting TRBD2. V shed 6 bases, J shed 2 bases, and the junction held 8 bases outside the gene matches. The CDR3 runs to 15 residues. The V gene's germline CDR1 is MNHNY and CDR2 SVGAGI (reference sequence). Written as DNA, the CDR3 is TGTGCCAGCAGACCCGGGGCTAGCGGGACCTACGAGCAGTACTTC. This encodes CASRPGASGTYEQYF.

The rearrangement links TRBV12-3 or TRBV12-4 to TRBJ1-1; D unclear. The V end lost 8 bases, the J end lost 1 base, and 14 bases lay between the germline ends. The CDR3 has 14 amino acids. CDR3 bases: TGTGCCAGCGCGATTAGAAGAGGGAACACTGAAGCTTTCTTT. Amino acids: CASAIRRGNTEAFF.

This clonotype was counted a few times. This chain uses TRBV7-8 with TRBJ2-7, with TRBD1 as a possible D gene (5 bases). This CDR3 region has 13 residues. Germline lookup yields CDR1 SGHVS and CDR2 FQNEAQ. The ends were cut back, 1 base at V and 2 bases at J, with 6 bases in the middle. For the CDR3, the DNA is TGTGCCAGCAGCTTAGAGGACACCTACGAGCAGTACTTC. Translated: CASSLEDTYEQYF.

Concerning this clonotype: One end of the junction fails to match germline, which may point to a read error. The chain is built from TRBV10-3 and TRBJ1-5; maybe TRBD1 (5 bases). The CDR3 is 15 amino acids. Per the germline V gene, CDR1 is ENHRY and CDR2 is SYGVKD. CDR3 DNA: TGTGCCAGCAGTTTAGCAGGGATCGGCAATCAGCCCCAGCATTTT. It specifies CASSLAGIGNQPQHF.

This clonotype was observed a handful of times. The genes are TRBV7-2 and TRBJ1-5, with D tentatively TRBD1 (6 bases). The CDR3 extends over 12 amino acids. Germline-derived CDR1 and CDR2 are SGHTA and FQGNSA. V was shortened by 4 bases and J by 12 bases, with 13 bases between the two germline ends. CDR3: CASSSNTGIQHF. The CDR3 DNA reads as TGTGCCAGCAGCTCAAACACAGGGATCCAGCATTTT.

This clonotype has ten or more counts. V usage is TRBV19 and J usage is TRBJ1-1; no definite D call. The CDR3 extends over 15 amino acids. The V end lost 5 bases, the J end lost 5 bases, and 18 bases lay between the germline ends. CDR1 LNHDA and CDR2 SQIVND come from the germline V gene (reference sequence). The CDR3 DNA sequence: TGTGCCAGTAGTTCCGGACGGGAGAGCAGGACTGAAGCTTTCTTT. Amino acid sequence: CASSSGRESRTEAFF.

This clonotype occurred many times. This sequence joins TRBV7-3 and TRBJ2-2; D is perhaps TRBD1 (5 bases). V was pared by 5 bases and J by 1 base, with 8 bases between. The CDR3 length is 14 residues. Looked up from germline, CDR1 is SGHTA and CDR2 is FQGTGA. In nucleotides, the CDR3 is TGTGCCAGCAGCAAGACAGTGAACACCGGGGAGCTGTTTTTT. It encodes CASSKTVNTGELFF.

This clonotype was recorded at least ten times. The genes are TRBV10-1 and TRBJ1-5; D is possibly TRBD1 (6 bases). This CDR3 is built from 11 residues. Germline lookup yields CDR1 WNHNN and CDR2 SYGVQD (reference sequence). The V gene lost 7 bases and the J gene lost 11 bases, with 12 bases spanning the gap. The CDR3 protein is CASTKGGTQHF. The CDR3 DNA sequence: TGCGCCAGCACGAAGGGGGGGACCCAGCATTTT.

There are many counts of this clonotype. V and J are TRBV2 and TRBJ1-2; the match to TRBD1 covers 7 bases. Germline CDR1 is SNHLY and CDR2 is FYNNEI. Trimming at V came to 3 bases and at J to 3 bases, leaving 4 bases not matched to a gene. The CDR3 consists of 14 residues. CDR3 coding DNA: TGTGCCAGCAGTGAGTCTACAGGGGACTATGGCTACACCTTC. The encoded protein is CASSESTGDYGYTF.

The genes are TRBV10-3 and TRBJ2-7; D tentatively reads TRBD1 or TRBD2 (7 bases each). V was cut by 8 bases and J by 5 bases, with 19 bases left in between. The CDR3 contains 14 residues. Germline lookup yields CDR1 ENHRY and CDR2 SYGVKD. The CDR3 protein is CAIVDREGGDEQYF. The CDR3 nucleotides read TGTGCCATCGTTGACAGGGAGGGGGGCGACGAGCAGTACTTC.

The chain recombines TRBV11-2 with TRBJ1-1; D ambiguous. This CDR3 has 16 amino acids. Germline V CDR1 and CDR2: SGHAT, FQNNGV. The V end lost 3 bases, the J end lost 0 bases, and 14 bases lay between the germline ends. The CDR3 region is CASSLEAGRLNTEAFF. The CDR3 DNA is TGTGCCAGCAGCTTGGAGGCAGGAAGACTGAACACTGAAGCTTTCTTT.

This clonotype was recorded once. This chain uses TRBV2 with TRBJ2-7; possibly TRBD1 for D (6 bases). CDR1 and CDR2 from the germline V gene are SNHLY and FYNNEI. The CDR3 covers 15 residues. V lost 3 bases and J 2 bases, leaving 14 bases between the germline ends. CDR3 DNA: TGTGCCAGCAGTGAGGGGGCGTCCCTTCCCTACGAGCAGTACTTC. It translates to CASSEGASLPYEQYF.

The chain combines TRBV12-3 or TRBV12-4 with TRBJ2-7; 10 nucleotides line up with TRBD2. Unmatched junction bases numbered 18, after V lost 3 bases and J lost 7 bases. This CDR3 spans 18 amino acids. The CDR3 bases are TGTGCCAGCAGTTTTAGTGTCGAATCTACTAGCGGGGCTGGGGAGCAGTACTTC. Encoded protein: CASSFSVESTSGAGEQYF.

The rearrangement uses TRBV5-1 and TRBJ2-7; D is possibly TRBD1 (6 bases). This CDR3 is 17 amino acids long. V lost 4 bases, J lost 1 base, and 21 bases lay in between. CDR1 is SGHRS and CDR2 is YFSETQ in the germline V gene. CDR3 DNA sequence: TGCGCCAGCAGCCGATCGGACAGCTCCCAAATGTCCTACGAGCAGTACTTC. Encoded protein: CASSRSDSSQMSYEQYF.

The sample holds many counts of this clonotype. The chain has TRBV29-1 and TRBJ1-1; a possible D gene is TRBD1 (5 bases). Trimming stripped 3 bases from V and 8 bases from J, with 13 bases between. Germline CDR1 SQVTM, CDR2 ANQGSEA. This CDR3 spans 12 amino acids. The CDR3 sequence: CSVESGGDEAFF. CDR3 sequence (DNA): TGCAGCGTTGAGTCCGGGGGGGACGAAGCTTTCTTT.

The rearrangement links TRBV15 to TRBJ2-2; D unresolved. The V gene lost 3 bases and the J gene lost 5 bases, with 10 bases spanning the gap. The CDR3 has 14 residues. Germline-derived CDR1 and CDR2 are LNHNV and YYDKDF (reference sequence). The CDR3 nucleotides read TGTGCCACCAGCAGCTCAGGTCTTACCGGGGAGCTGTTTTTT. Amino acids: CATSSSGLTGELFF.